These T cell receptor beta chains were read from a single sample in a study of T cell responses to AZD1222 COVID-19 vaccine. Generated by immunoSEQ multiplex PCR, the TCRdb table keeps only in-frame clones and is missing some. Among more than 100,000 clones listed, about nine tenths were seen once. Sequencing used peripheral blood, obtained on day 0 of AZD1222 vaccination. The receptor source for this set is an adult in good health. Both conserved end residues are part of each CDR3. The order of the fields is D gene, clone size, V gene, J gene, CDR3 protein, CDR3 DNA. The D gene is left open where the match is weak. Rows may omit the clone size; those that give it use once, few, many or a size class.

D gene: .; clone size: .; V gene: TRBV9; J gene: TRBJ2-5; CDR3 protein: CASSVGTGRHQETQYF; CDR3 DNA: TGTGCCAGCAGCGTAGGTACGGGCCGCCACCAAGAGACCCAGTACTTC
D gene: .; clone size: .; V gene: TRBV19; J gene: TRBJ2-5; CDR3 protein: CASRKHPRETQYF; CDR3 DNA: TGTGCCAGTAGGAAACACCCCCGAGAGACCCAGTACTTC
D gene: .; clone size: .; V gene: TRBV15; J gene: TRBJ2-1; CDR3 protein: CATSRERGPYNEQFF; CDR3 DNA: TGTGCCACCAGCAGAGAGCGGGGCCCATACAATGAGCAGTTCTTC
D gene: .; clone size: .; V gene: TRBV6-6; J gene: TRBJ2-3; CDR3 protein: CASSPTGMSDTQYF; CDR3 DNA: TGTGCCAGCAGTCCGACTGGGATGAGTGATACGCAGTATTTT
D gene: TRBD2; clone size: .; V gene: TRBV18; J gene: TRBJ2-7; CDR3 protein: CASSPRAGGSYEQYF; CDR3 DNA: TGTGCCAGCTCACCTCGGGCGGGGGGAAGCTACGAGCAGTACTTC
D gene: TRBD1; clone size: .; V gene: TRBV5-4; J gene: TRBJ2-2; CDR3 protein: CASSLDPGGNTGELFF; CDR3 DNA: TGTGCCAGCAGCTTGGATCCAGGGGGTAACACCGGGGAGCTGTTTTTT
D gene: .; clone size: .; V gene: TRBV28; J gene: TRBJ1-1; CDR3 protein: CASSSGYEAFF; CDR3 DNA: TGTGCCAGCAGTTCTGGGTATGAAGCTTTCTTT
D gene: TRBD1; clone size: .; V gene: TRBV10-3; J gene: TRBJ2-2; CDR3 protein: CAISEWTGNTGELFF; CDR3 DNA: TGTGCCATCAGTGAGTGGACAGGGAACACCGGGGAGCTGTTTTTT
D gene: .; clone size: .; V gene: TRBV18; J gene: TRBJ2-2; CDR3 protein: CASSPQDTGELFF; CDR3 DNA: TGTGCCAGCTCACCTCAGGACACCGGGGAGCTGTTTTTT
D gene: .; clone size: few; V gene: TRBV28; J gene: TRBJ1-1; CDR3 protein: CASSLRRDEAFF; CDR3 DNA: TGTGCCAGCAGTTTAAGAAGGGATGAAGCTTTCTTT